The 6 T cell receptor beta chains in this list originate from one sample, sequenced in a study of blood T cell repertoires in COVID-19. Assay used: immunoSEQ multiplex PCR; TCRdb lists only in-frame clones, some missing. Of 200,000 to 300,000 clones in the sample, roughly 84% were seen once. Material: peripheral blood. These receptors were collected from a man aged 55 to 70 with acute or convalescent COVID-19.

The chain employs TRBV2 and TRBJ2-7; D perhaps matches TRBD2 (6 bases). The CDR3 has 13 amino acids. Trimming pared 9 bases from V and 2 bases from J, leaving 14 bases between. Germline CDR1 and CDR2: SNHLY and FYNNEI. The CDR3 protein is CASGTRTTYEQYF. The CDR3 DNA is TGTGCCAGTGGGACTCGCACTACCTACGAGCAGTACTTC.

This chain links TRBV2 with TRBJ1-1; D possibly corresponds to TRBD1 (5 bases). The V gene's germline CDR1 is SNHLY and CDR2 FYNNEI. This CDR3 is built from 14 residues. The ends were cut back, 6 bases at V and 3 bases at J, with 14 bases in the middle. The CDR3 bases are TGTGCCAGCAGAAGGGGTGGGTACGACACTGAAGCTTTCTTT. Its translation: CASRRGGYDTEAFF.

The gene calls are TRBV2 and TRBJ1-2; possibly TRBD1 for D (6 bases). Per germline, CDR1 SNHLY and CDR2 FYNNEI. V was trimmed by 1 base and J by 8 bases, leaving 14 bases between them. The CDR3 has 14 residues. The CDR3 is CASSEVAQGAGYTF. CDR3 coding DNA: TGTGCCAGCAGTGAAGTTGCACAGGGAGCCGGCTACACCTTC.

The J gene is TRBJ1-6, the V gene TRBV19; TRBD1 might be the D (5 bases). This CDR3 contains 15 residues. Germline V CDR1 and CDR2: LNHDA, SQIVND (reference sequence). V lost 6 bases, J lost 4 bases, and 13 bases lay in between. CDR3 region: CASRRSRQYNSPLHF. CDR3 nucleotide sequence: TGTGCCAGTAGAAGATCGAGACAGTATAATTCACCCCTCCACTTT. The full variable domain, its missing parts supplied by reference TRBV19 and TRBJ1-6, is DGGITQSPKYLFRKEGQNVTLSCEQNLNHDAMYWYRQDPGQGLRLIYYSQIVNDFQKGDIAEGYSVSREKKESFPLTVTSAQKNPTAFYLCASRRSRQYNSPLHFGNGTRLTVT.

Note on this clone: This sample also contains other DNA sequences that code for the same CDR3. V gene TRBV2 combines with J gene TRBJ2-3; D remains ambiguous. The CDR3 length is 11 residues. Trimming took off 8 bases at V and 3 bases at J, with 6 bases between the two ends. The V gene's germline CDR1 is SNHLY and CDR2 FYNNEI. CDR3 nucleotides: TGTGCCAGCTCCCGGACAGATACGCAGTATTTT. Amino acid sequence: CASSRTDTQYF.

This clone has a single count. The genes are TRBV5-1 and TRBJ2-7, with 9 positions matching TRBD1. Trimming cost V 2 bases and J 4 bases; bases outside gene matches: 10. This CDR3 region has 16 residues. Germline V gene sequence: CDR1 SGHRS, CDR2 YFSETQ. The CDR3 DNA sequence: TGCGCCAGCAGCTTTACCTCACAGGGGGCAACGTACGAGCAGTACTTC. Its translation is CASSFTSQGATYEQYF.